This TCR beta chain was retrieved from a study of T-cell reconstitution after alpha-beta-depleted transplantation in children. In this sample, this clonotype turned up a few times. The antigen is unknown. For TCRbeta, the library was prepared with unique molecular identifiers. TCRdb fed the PCR reads into MiXCR, producing one record per CDR3 protein. The sample shows 800,000 to 1,000,000 distinct CDR3 sequences, less than 30% of them seen only once. Germline assignment: CDR1 GTSNPN and CDR2 SVGIG (reference sequence). The CDR3 sequence is 18 residues long. Losses at the gene ends were 2 bases for V and 2 bases for J; bases not matched to a gene: 14. Study results and limitations: Roughly two months post-transplant, alpha-beta T cells reportedly originated from several hundred graft clones that had expanded. Once a year had passed after transplant, T-cell counts and diversity came mostly from newly produced T cells.

The chain employs TRBV30 and TRBJ2-4, with 8 bases aligning to TRBD1. The specimen was PBMCs, mostly from graft donor cells, collected 360 days after TCRalphabeta/CD19-depleted stem cell transplant. This sequence was found in a boy under three years old who had a stem cell transplant for SCID, so the T cells may come from the graft donor. The CDR3 DNA reads as TGTGCCTGGAGTCCAGGGACAGGAATGGGTAAAACCAAAAACATTCAGTACTTC. This sequence encodes CAWSPGTGMGKTKNIQYF.